The present T cell receptor (beta chain) was sequenced within a study of PD-L1 blockade in urothelial cancer. Study-level information: About 90% of the roughly 30 patients were men who had bladder-origin urothelial cancer.

Germline trimming cut 8 bases from V and 2 bases from J; bases unmatched to any gene: 6. Germline V CDR1 and CDR2: MNHNS, SASEGT. The CDR3 runs 15 residues. Repertoires were generated with immunoSEQ multiplex PCR, while TCRdb's copy carries only in-frame clones and drops some. The table lists approximately 71,000 clones, roughly 91% of them singletons, with 3% to 4% in the top ten. The starting material was PBMCs, obtained around atezolizumab (anti-PD-L1) treatment. This chain links TRBV6-1 with TRBJ1-5, with TRBD1 matching 10 bases. This sequence was found in a man between 60 and 70 years old with urothelial cancer. The CDR3 nucleotides are TGTGCCAGCCAAGGACAGGGGGTAGGCAATCAGCCCCAGCATTTT. Its translation: CASQGQGVGNQPQHF.